A selection of T cell receptor beta chains follows, all from one sample in a study of identical twins. TCRdb analysed the 5' RACE reads with MiXCR anew, one entry per CDR3 protein. The profile shows 410,000 or so distinct CDR3 sequences, 15% to 20% of them singletons. The specimen was naive T cells sorted from blood. These receptors came from a man aged 45 to 65 in good health. The CDR3 runs from the conserved cysteine through the conserved F or W. D genes are given only for firm matches. For some rows the clone size is stated as once, few or many, or as a class when expanded; others skip it.

V gene: TRBV29-1
clone size: many
J gene: TRBJ2-1
D gene: .
CDR3 DNA: TGCACAGGGAACATATACAATGAGCAGTTCTTC
CDR3 protein: CTGNIYNEQFF

V gene: TRBV20-1
clone size: .
J gene: TRBJ1-2
D gene: .
CDR3 DNA: TGCAGTGCTAGAGTTATAGGGCCCCCTTGGGGCTACACCTTC
CDR3 protein: CSARVIGPPWGYTF

V gene: TRBV11-2
clone size: few
J gene: TRBJ2-3
D gene: .
CDR3 DNA: TGTGCCAGCAGCACCAACCCTCTAGGGACAGATACGCAGTATTTT
CDR3 protein: CASSTNPLGTDTQYF

V gene: TRBV7-9
clone size: few
J gene: TRBJ1-5
D gene: .
CDR3 DNA: TGTGCCAGCAGCTTAGGTACGGGATCGAGCAATCAGCCCCAGCATTTT
CDR3 protein: CASSLGTGSSNQPQHF

V gene: TRBV5-1
clone size: .
J gene: TRBJ2-2
D gene: .
CDR3 DNA: TGCGCCAGCAGCTTGGAAGAGGGGGGCACCGGGGAGCTGTTTTTT
CDR3 protein: CASSLEEGGTGELFF

V gene: TRBV5-1
clone size: .
J gene: TRBJ1-4
D gene: .
CDR3 DNA: TGCGCCAGCAGGAGGGGCGAGGCGGTAACTAATGAAAAACTGTTTTTT
CDR3 protein: CASRRGEAVTNEKLFF

V gene: TRBV4-3
clone size: few
J gene: TRBJ2-1
D gene: .
CDR3 DNA: TGCGCCAGCAGCCAAGAAACGGGATTGGGTTACAATGAGCAGTTCTTC
CDR3 protein: CASSQETGLGYNEQFF

V gene: TRBV10-2
clone size: .
J gene: TRBJ2-3
D gene: .
CDR3 DNA: TGCGCCAGCAGTGAGTCCACCGGGAACACAGATACGCAGTATTTT
CDR3 protein: CASSESTGNTDTQYF

V gene: TRBV20-1
clone size: many
J gene: TRBJ2-5
D gene: TRBD2
CDR3 DNA: TGCAGTGCAACAAGGGGTGGACTAGCGAGGGGGGAGACCCAGTACTTC
CDR3 protein: CSATRGGLARGETQYF

V gene: TRBV12-3/TRBV12-4
clone size: few
J gene: TRBJ2-1
D gene: .
CDR3 DNA: TGTGCCAGCAGTTTTGGTCTCCAGGCCGAAAGCTCCTACAATGAGCAGTTCTTC
CDR3 protein: CASSFGLQAESSYNEQFF

V gene: TRBV12-3/TRBV12-4
clone size: few
J gene: TRBJ1-4
D gene: .
CDR3 DNA: TGTGCCAGCGCGAAGGTAGCTAATGAAAAACTGTTTTTT
CDR3 protein: CASAKVANEKLFF

V gene: TRBV14
clone size: few
J gene: TRBJ2-7
D gene: TRBD2
CDR3 DNA: TGTGCCAGCAGCCGAATAGCGGGAAGCTACGAGCAGTACTTC
CDR3 protein: CASSRIAGSYEQYF

V gene: TRBV20-1
clone size: few
J gene: TRBJ2-5
D gene: TRBD2
CDR3 DNA: TGCAGTGCTAGAGATGTGACTAGCGAGAAAGAGACCCAGTACTTC
CDR3 protein: CSARDVTSEKETQYF

V gene: TRBV28
clone size: .
J gene: TRBJ1-2
D gene: .
CDR3 DNA: TGTGCCAGCAGCCAATGGGGGGGGCTGGATGGCTACACCTTC
CDR3 protein: CASSQWGGLDGYTF

V gene: TRBV24-1
clone size: once
J gene: TRBJ2-7
D gene: .
CDR3 DNA: TGTGCCACCAGTGATTTGTTGAACGGTGAGCAGTACTTC
CDR3 protein: CATSDLLNGEQYF

V gene: TRBV20-1
clone size: .
J gene: TRBJ2-7
D gene: .
CDR3 DNA: TGCAGTGCTAGAGATCCAGCAGGGTTAGGCTACGAGCAGTACTTC
CDR3 protein: CSARDPAGLGYEQYF

V gene: TRBV18
clone size: .
J gene: TRBJ2-5
D gene: .
CDR3 DNA: TGTGCCAGCTCACCCGGGGTACCTGGAGGTACCCAGTACTTC
CDR3 protein: CASSPGVPGGTQYF

V gene: TRBV29-1
clone size: many
J gene: TRBJ2-7
D gene: .
CDR3 DNA: TGCAGCGTTGAAGACTCCGACACCGACTCCTACGAGCAGTACTTC
CDR3 protein: CSVEDSDTDSYEQYF

V gene: TRBV7-2
clone size: .
J gene: TRBJ2-2
D gene: .
CDR3 DNA: TGTGCCAGCAGCTTAGTACTAGCGAACACCGGGGAGCTGTTTTTT
CDR3 protein: CASSLVLANTGELFF

V gene: TRBV9
clone size: .
J gene: TRBJ2-6
D gene: .
CDR3 DNA: TGTGCCAGCAGCTCCGTTCAGGCCAACGTCCTGACTTTC
CDR3 protein: CASSSVQANVLTF

V gene: TRBV9
clone size: .
J gene: TRBJ1-4
D gene: TRBD1
CDR3 DNA: TGTGCCAGCAGCGTAGGAGTGACAGGGGGGACGGGTAATGAAAAACTGTTTTTT
CDR3 protein: CASSVGVTGGTGNEKLFF

V gene: TRBV3-1
clone size: .
J gene: TRBJ2-2
D gene: TRBD1
CDR3 DNA: TGTGCCAGCAGCCTCCGGACAGGGCTGAACACCGGGGAGCTGTTTTTT
CDR3 protein: CASSLRTGLNTGELFF

V gene: TRBV25-1
clone size: few
J gene: TRBJ1-4
D gene: .
CDR3 DNA: TGTGCCAGCAGTGCTGGAGGGCCGGCACTGTTTTTT
CDR3 protein: CASSAGGPALFF

V gene: TRBV20-1
clone size: few
J gene: TRBJ2-5
D gene: .
CDR3 DNA: TGCAGGGTTCAGGGGAGAGTGTCGGAGACCCAGTACTTC
CDR3 protein: CRVQGRVSETQYF

V gene: TRBV6-2/TRBV6-3
clone size: .
J gene: TRBJ1-2
D gene: .
CDR3 DNA: TGTGCCAGCAGCCCAGGGATTAACTATGGCTACACCTTC
CDR3 protein: CASSPGINYGYTF

V gene: TRBV6-2/TRBV6-3
clone size: .
J gene: TRBJ2-5
D gene: .
CDR3 DNA: TGTGCCAGCAGTAGGGGAAGAGAAGAGACCCAGTACTTC
CDR3 protein: CASSRGREETQYF

V gene: TRBV18
clone size: .
J gene: TRBJ2-2
D gene: .
CDR3 DNA: TGTGCCAGCTCACCACTAACAGGCCGGACCGGGGAGCTGTTTTTT
CDR3 protein: CASSPLTGRTGELFF